This entry describes one T cell receptor (beta chain). Its antigen is currently not known. Base quality data are lacking; no much larger clone is found one base away. The CDR3, from cysteine to phenylalanine, totals 13 residues. The CDR3 DNA has 39 bases and is translated from base 1. Looking up the germline V gene yields CDR1 SNHLY and CDR2 FYNNEI. V sheds 4 bases and J sheds 5 bases, leaving 12 bases between their ends. Patients with autoimmune disease history or receiving systemic immunosuppression were excluded from the trial. Peripheral blood for TCR sequencing was collected from all dose cohorts at baseline, on cycle 4 day 1, and on cycle 7 day 1. Samples were obtained from an open-label, multicenter, first-in-human phase I dose-escalation trial of ivuxolimab. The trial enrolled adults with locally advanced or metastatic head and neck squamous cell, hepatocellular, melanoma or renal cell carcinoma. Before TCR sequencing, CD4+ T cells and CD8+ T cells from peripheral blood were sorted into separate populations.

This sample is drawn from a study of OX40 agonist ivuxolimab in advanced cancers. With regard to the full study: Ivuxolimab was an agonistic, fully human IgG2 monoclonal antibody directed against OX40 (CD134), a costimulatory receptor. Of the roughly 52 dose-escalation patients, hepatocellular carcinoma was present in around 19, melanoma in roughly 15, renal cell carcinoma in 9 and head and neck cancer in 9. Three dose-escalation patients achieved partial responses, one with hepatocellular carcinoma and two with cutaneous melanoma. Patients were allowed to have had prior anti-PD-1, anti-PD-L1 or anti-CTLA-4 therapy, and 40% of the dose-escalation patients had been treated with checkpoint inhibitors. Peripheral TCRbeta sequencing aimed to test whether ivuxolimab altered TCR sequence diversity and caused clonal T-cell expansion. In the dose-escalation cohort, 82.7% of patients were male, and the mean age was around 60 years, with a range of roughly 20 to 80. The paper covers the monotherapy dose-escalation part of the phase I ivuxolimab trial, which included N ≈ 54 patients. Intravenous ivuxolimab was administered to patients every 2 weeks at six dose levels: 0.01, 0.1, 0.3, 1.5, 3 and 10 mg/kg.

What the authors observed across the whole study: The antigen specificity of the clonally expanded peripheral T cells was not determined. At doses of 0.1 to 3.0 mg/kg, clonal expansion of both CD4+ and CD8+ blood T cells was observed from baseline to week 6. On average, CD8+ T cells showed more expanded clones than CD4+ T cells after ivuxolimab. Low levels of normalized T-cell clonal expansion were also shown by some nonresponding patients. In the 0.1-3.0 mg/kg groups, partial responders were among the patients with the lowest normalized peripheral clonal expansion, particularly in CD8+ T cells.

For sequencing of the TCRbeta CDR3 region, genomic DNA was extracted from the sorted cells. The immunoSEQ Assay was used for sequencing of TCRbeta CDR3 regions. TCRdb obtained this table from immuneACCESS and retained in-frame rearrangements with V and J assigned. These tables miss some clones; where compared with another copy, unresolved V genes account for less than half of the shortfall, and the remainder is unexplained. This sample is represented by around 34,000 clones; roughly 80% of them were singletons. Roughly 15% of the sample lies in the top ten. This sequence uses TRBV2 and TRBJ2-7; the D segment could be TRBD1, given 6 matching bases. The material sequenced was CD4+ or CD8+ T cells sorted from blood, taken in a trial of the OX40 agonist ivuxolimab. The receptor's source is an adult with an advanced solid tumor such as melanoma, head and neck, liver or kidney cancer. The CDR3 is CASSGWGPNEQYF. The nucleotides are TGTGCCAGCAGTGGGTGGGGGCCGAACGAGCAGTACTTC.